This TCR beta chain was identified in a study of OX40 agonist ivuxolimab in advanced cancers. Sequencing used immunoSEQ multiplex PCR; TCRdb keeps in-frame clones, though not all of them. Of 30,000 to 40,000 clones in the sample, around nine tenths were seen once. This clone has a handful of counts. The receptor comes from an adult with an advanced solid tumor such as melanoma, head and neck, liver or kidney cancer. The material was CD4+ or CD8+ T cells sorted from blood, obtained in a trial of the OX40 agonist ivuxolimab.

In DNA form, the CDR3 reads TGTGCCAGCAGCCTCCTCACACCGTCAGCCCAGCATTTT. Translated: CASSLLTPSAQHF. This chain links TRBV6-1 with TRBJ1-5; D remains unclear. Germline V CDR1 and CDR2: MNHNS, SASEGT. This CDR3 spans 13 amino acids. Trimming cost V 6 bases and J 11 bases, with 17 bases left between them.